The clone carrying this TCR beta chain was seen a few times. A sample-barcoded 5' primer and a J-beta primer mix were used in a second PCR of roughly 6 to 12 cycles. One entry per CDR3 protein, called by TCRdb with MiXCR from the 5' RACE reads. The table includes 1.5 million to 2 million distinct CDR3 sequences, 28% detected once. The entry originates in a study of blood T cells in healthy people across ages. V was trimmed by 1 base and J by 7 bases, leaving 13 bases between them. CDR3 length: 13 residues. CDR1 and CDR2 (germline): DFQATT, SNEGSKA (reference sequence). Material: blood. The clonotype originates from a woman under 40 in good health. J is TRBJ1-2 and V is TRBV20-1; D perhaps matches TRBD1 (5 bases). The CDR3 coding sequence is TGCAGTGCTAGAGTTGGAGGGGAACGTGGCTACACCTTC. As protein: CSARVGGERGYTF.